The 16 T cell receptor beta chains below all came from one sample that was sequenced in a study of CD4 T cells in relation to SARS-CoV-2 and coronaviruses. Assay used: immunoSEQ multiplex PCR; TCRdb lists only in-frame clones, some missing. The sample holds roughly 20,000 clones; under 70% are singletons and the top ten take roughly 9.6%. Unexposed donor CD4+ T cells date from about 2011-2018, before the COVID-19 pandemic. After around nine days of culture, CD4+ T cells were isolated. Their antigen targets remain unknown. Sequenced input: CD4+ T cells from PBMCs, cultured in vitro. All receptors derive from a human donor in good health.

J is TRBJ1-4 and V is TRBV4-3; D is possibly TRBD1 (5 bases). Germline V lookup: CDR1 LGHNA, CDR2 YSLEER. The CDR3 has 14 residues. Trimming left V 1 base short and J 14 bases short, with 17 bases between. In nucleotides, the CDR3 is TGCGCCAGCAGCCAAGTGCGGTGGGGGGTCAGGCTGTTTTTT. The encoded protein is CASSQVRWGVRLFF.

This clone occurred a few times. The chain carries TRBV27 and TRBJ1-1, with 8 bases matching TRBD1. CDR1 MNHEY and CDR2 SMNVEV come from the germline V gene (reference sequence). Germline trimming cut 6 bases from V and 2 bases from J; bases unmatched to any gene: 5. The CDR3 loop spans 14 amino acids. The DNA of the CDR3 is TGTGCCAGCAGAGCAGACAGGGGAAACACTGAAGCTTTCTTT. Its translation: CASRADRGNTEAFF.

This chain's CDR3 is CASTGTGGEKLFF. The CDR3 nucleotides read TGTGCCAGCACCGGGACAGGGGGAGAAAAACTGTTTTTT. The chain is built from TRBV7-2 and TRBJ1-4, with TRBD1 matching 11 bases. V was clipped by 7 bases and J by 8 bases; unmatched bases: 3. Germline assignment: CDR1 SGHTA and CDR2 FQGNSA. The CDR3 contains 13 residues. Supplemented by reference TRBV7-2 and TRBJ1-4, the full variable domain reads GAGVSQSPSNKVTEKGKDVELRCDPISGHTALYWYRQSLGQGLEFLIYFQGNSAPDKSGLPSDRFSAERTGGSVSTLTIQRTQQEDSAVYLCASTGTGGEKLFFGSGTQLSVL.

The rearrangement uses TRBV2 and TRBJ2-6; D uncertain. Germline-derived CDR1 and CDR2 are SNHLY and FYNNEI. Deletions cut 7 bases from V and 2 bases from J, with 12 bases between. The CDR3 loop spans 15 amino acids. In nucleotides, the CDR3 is TGTGCCAGCACCCCCGTTGGGGCTGGGGCCAACGTCCTGACTTTC. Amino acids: CASTPVGAGANVLTF.

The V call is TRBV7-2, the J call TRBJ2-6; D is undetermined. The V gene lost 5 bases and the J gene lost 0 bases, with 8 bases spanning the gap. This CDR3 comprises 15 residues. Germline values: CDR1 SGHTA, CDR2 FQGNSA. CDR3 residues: CASSQRSSGANVLTF. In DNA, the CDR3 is TGTGCCAGCAGCCAACGGAGCTCTGGGGCCAACGTCCTGACTTTC.

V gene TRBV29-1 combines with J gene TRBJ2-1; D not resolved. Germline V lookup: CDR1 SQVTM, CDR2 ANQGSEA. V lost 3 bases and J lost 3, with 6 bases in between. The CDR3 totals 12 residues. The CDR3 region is CSVDNDYNEQFF. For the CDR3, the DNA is TGCAGCGTTGACAACGACTACAATGAGCAGTTCTTC.

The CDR3 protein is CATSSTLGSGTGRNQPQHF. Here the CDR3 DNA reads TGTGCCACCAGCAGCACCCTAGGCTCCGGGACGGGGAGAAATCAGCCCCAGCATTTT. The chain employs TRBV15 and TRBJ1-5, with D perhaps matching TRBD1 (5 bases). The germline V gene encodes CDR1 LNHNV and CDR2 YYDKDF (reference sequence). V lost 3 bases and J 4 bases, leaving 25 bases between the germline ends. This CDR3 comprises 19 residues.

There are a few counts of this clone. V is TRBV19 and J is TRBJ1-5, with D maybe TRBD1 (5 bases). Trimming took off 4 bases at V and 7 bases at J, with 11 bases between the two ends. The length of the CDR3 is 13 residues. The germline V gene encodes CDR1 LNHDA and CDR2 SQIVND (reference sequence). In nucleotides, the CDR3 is TGTGCCAGTAGTACTAAACAGGACCAGCCCCAGCATTTT. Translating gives CASSTKQDQPQHF. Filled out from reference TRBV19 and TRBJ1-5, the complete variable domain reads DGGITQSPKYLFRKEGQNVTLSCEQNLNHDAMYWYRQDPGQGLRLIYYSQIVNDFQKGDIAEGYSVSREKKESFPLTVTSAQKNPTAFYLCASSTKQDQPQHFGDGTRLSIL.

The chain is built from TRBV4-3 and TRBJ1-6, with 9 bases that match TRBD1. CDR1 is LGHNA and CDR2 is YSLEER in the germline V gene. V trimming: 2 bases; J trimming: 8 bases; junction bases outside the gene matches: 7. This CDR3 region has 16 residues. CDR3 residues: CASSQPGQGRHSPLHF. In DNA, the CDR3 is TGCGCCAGCAGCCAACCGGGACAGGGACGTCATTCACCCCTCCACTTT.

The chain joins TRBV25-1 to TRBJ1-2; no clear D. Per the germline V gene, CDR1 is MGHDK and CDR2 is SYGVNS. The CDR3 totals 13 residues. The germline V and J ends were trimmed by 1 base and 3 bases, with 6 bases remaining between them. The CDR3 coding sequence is TGTGCCAGCAGTGAATCGAATGACTATGGCTACACCTTC. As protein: CASSESNDYGYTF.

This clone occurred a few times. CDR3 protein: CASTVGSGNTIYF. The CDR3 DNA reads as TGTGCCAGCACCGTGGGCTCTGGAAACACCATATATTTT. The chain employs TRBV12-3 or TRBV12-4 and TRBJ1-3; D gene unclear. V shed 7 bases and J shed 0 bases, with 7 bases lying between them. The CDR3 has 13 amino acids.

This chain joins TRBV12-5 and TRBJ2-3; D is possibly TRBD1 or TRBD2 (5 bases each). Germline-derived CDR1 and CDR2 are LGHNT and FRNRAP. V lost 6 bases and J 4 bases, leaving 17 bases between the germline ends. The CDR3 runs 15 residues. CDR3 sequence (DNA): TGTGCTAGTGGCCAGGGTGGGGGAAGCGCAGATACGCAGTATTTT. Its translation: CASGQGGGSADTQYF.

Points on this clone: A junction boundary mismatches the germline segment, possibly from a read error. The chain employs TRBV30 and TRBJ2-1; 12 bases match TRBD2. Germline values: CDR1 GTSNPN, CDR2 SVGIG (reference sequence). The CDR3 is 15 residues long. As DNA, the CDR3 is TGTGCCTCGAGTGGGACTAGCGGGTCCTACAATGAGCAGTTCTTC. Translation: CASSGTSGSYNEQFF. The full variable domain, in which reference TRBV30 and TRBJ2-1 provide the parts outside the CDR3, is SQTIHQWPATLVQPVGSPLSLECTVEGTSNPNLYWYRQAAGRGLQLLFYSVGIGQISSEVPQNLSASRPQDRQFILSSKKLLLSDSGFYLCASSGTSGSYNEQFFGPGTRLTVL.

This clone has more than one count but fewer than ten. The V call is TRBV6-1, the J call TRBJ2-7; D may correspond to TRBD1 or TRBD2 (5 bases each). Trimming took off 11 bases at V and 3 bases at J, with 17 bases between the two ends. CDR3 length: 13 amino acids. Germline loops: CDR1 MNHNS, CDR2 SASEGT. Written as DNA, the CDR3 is TGTGCCTCCGAGGGGCAGGGAGACTACGAGCAGTACTTC. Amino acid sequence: CASEGQGDYEQYF.

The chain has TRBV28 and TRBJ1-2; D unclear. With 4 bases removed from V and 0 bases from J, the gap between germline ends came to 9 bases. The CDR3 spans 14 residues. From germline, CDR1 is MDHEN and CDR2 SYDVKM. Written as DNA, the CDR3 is TGTGCCAGCAGTTCAGGTGGAGCTAACTATGGCTACACCTTC. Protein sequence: CASSSGGANYGYTF.

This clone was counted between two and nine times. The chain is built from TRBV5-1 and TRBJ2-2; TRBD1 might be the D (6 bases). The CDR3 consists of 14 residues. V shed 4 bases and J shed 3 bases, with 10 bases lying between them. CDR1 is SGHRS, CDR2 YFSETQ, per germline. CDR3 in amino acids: CASSPRTDTGELFF. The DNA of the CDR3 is TGCGCCAGCAGCCCTCGGACAGACACCGGGGAGCTGTTTTTT.